The 23 T cell receptor beta chains below come from one sample, sequenced in a study of blood T cell repertoires in COVID-19. Method: immunoSEQ multiplex PCR; TCRdb's copy keeps in-frame clones and lacks some. The table has about 250,000 clones, 80% to 90% seen once. Sequencing input: peripheral blood. Receptors originate from a woman aged 65 to 85 with acute or convalescent COVID-19.

The chain combines TRBV5-1 with TRBJ1-2; TRBD1 matches 9 bases. The CDR3 has 14 amino acids. The germline V gene encodes CDR1 SGHRS and CDR2 YFSETQ. The J segment lost 5 bases and the V segment lost 4 bases, leaving 6 bases of the junction unmatched. The DNA of the CDR3 is TGCGCCAGCAGCAGTACAGGGGGCGTTTATGGCTACACCTTC. Protein: CASSSTGGVYGYTF.

The V call is TRBV4-3, the J call TRBJ2-1; the D gene is possibly TRBD1 (6 bases). The germline V gene encodes CDR1 LGHNA and CDR2 YSLEER. Trimming left V 3 bases short and J 4 bases short, with 16 bases between. The CDR3 extends over 16 amino acids. This chain's CDR3 is CASSHRTGLGYNEQFF. CDR3 DNA: TGCGCCAGCAGCCATAGAACAGGGCTGGGTTACAATGAGCAGTTCTTC.

The J gene is TRBJ2-3, the V gene TRBV15; TRBD2 matches 14 bases. The CDR3 runs 18 residues. The germline gives CDR1 LNHNV, CDR2 YYDKDF (reference sequence). The V gene end was trimmed by 0 bases and the J gene end by 6 bases; junction bases not matched to a gene: 8. The CDR3 spells CATSRDTTSGGALDTQYF. The CDR3 DNA follows: TGTGCCACCAGCAGAGATACGACTAGCGGGGGGGCCTTGGATACGCAGTATTTT. The full variable domain, rest sourced from reference TRBV15 and TRBJ2-3, is DAMVIQNPRYQVTQFGKPVTLSCSQTLNHNVMYWYQQKSSQAPKLLFHYYDKDFNNEADTPDNFQSRRPNTSFCFLDIRSPGLGDTAMYLCATSRDTTSGGALDTQYFGPGTRLTVL.

This clone was observed a single time. The CDR3 sequence: CASSTQALGGELFF. Written as DNA, the CDR3 is TGTGCCAGCAGCACCCAGGCTCTCGGCGGGGAGCTGTTTTTT. The chain joins TRBV9 to TRBJ2-2; no reliable D call. With 4 bases removed from V and 7 bases from J, the gap between germline ends came to 14 bases. Per germline, CDR1 SGDLS and CDR2 YYNGEE. The CDR3 loop spans 14 amino acids.

The chain carries TRBV6-2 or TRBV6-3 and TRBJ1-5, with TRBD1 matching 9 bases. The germline V gene encodes CDR1 MNHEY and CDR2 SVGEGT. The trim removed 6 bases at V and 2 bases at J, leaving 8 bases unmatched. The CDR3 loop spans 16 amino acids. In DNA, the CDR3 is TGTGCCAGCAGCTCCACAGGGGGCGTAGGCAATCAGCCCCAGCATTTT. Its protein is CASSSTGGVGNQPQHF.

The V call is TRBV5-6, the J call TRBJ1-1; 8 bases map to TRBD1. CDR3 length: 16 amino acids. Germline CDR1 SGHDT, CDR2 YYEEEE. The J segment lost 3 bases and the V segment lost 0 bases, leaving 7 bases of the junction unmatched. As DNA, the CDR3 is TGTGCCAGCAGCTTGGATATGACAGGGGCGTACACTGAAGCTTTCTTT. Amino acid sequence: CASSLDMTGAYTEAFF.

The gene calls are TRBV7-2 and TRBJ1-4; 7 nucleotides align to TRBD1. Germline lookup yields CDR1 SGHTA and CDR2 FQGNSA. The CDR3 is 15 amino acids. V was pared by 5 bases and J by 4 bases, with 7 bases of the junction left unmatched. CDR3 in amino acids: CASSTWTGNNEKLFF. The CDR3 DNA follows: TGTGCCAGCAGCACATGGACAGGCAATAATGAAAAACTGTTTTTT. The full variable domain, rest sourced from reference TRBV7-2 and TRBJ1-4, is GAGVSQSPSNKVTEKGKDVELRCDPISGHTALYWYRQSLGQGLEFLIYFQGNSAPDKSGLPSDRFSAERTGGSVSTLTIQRTQQEDSAVYLCASSTWTGNNEKLFFGSGTQLSVL.

This chain uses TRBV7-2 with TRBJ2-1; D remains unclear. The CDR3 runs to 14 residues. Germline values: CDR1 SGHTA, CDR2 FQGNSA. Trimming took 1 base from V and 3 from J, leaving 7 bases between them. The CDR3, as DNA: TGTGCCAGCAGCTTAGGCAATAGCTACAATGAGCAGTTCTTC. This translates into CASSLGNSYNEQFF.

V gene TRBV28 combines with J gene TRBJ1-1; D unclear. CDR3 length: 15 amino acids. Germline lookup yields CDR1 MDHEN and CDR2 SYDVKM. V was pared by 5 bases and J by 1 base, with 14 bases between. The CDR3 here is CASSLIRDKNTEAFF. The CDR3 DNA is TGTGCCAGCAGTCTCATCCGTGACAAGAACACTGAAGCTTTCTTT.

Concerning this clone itself: Additional DNA sequences in this sample encode the identical CDR3. V usage is TRBV25-1 and J usage is TRBJ1-1, with D hard to call. The germline CDR1 and CDR2 sequences are MGHDK and SYGVNS. V dropped 2 bases and J dropped 7 bases, with 5 bases sitting between them. This CDR3 has 11 residues. CDR3 loop: CASSETGEAFF. CDR3 nucleotides: TGTGCCAGCAGTGAAACGGGTGAAGCTTTCTTT.

The V and J genes are TRBV6-2 or TRBV6-3 and TRBJ1-2; TRBD1 matches 7 bases. The CDR3 has 17 residues. V trimming: 0 bases; J trimming: 5 bases; junction bases outside the gene matches: 12. Looked up from germline, CDR1 is MNHEY and CDR2 is SVGEGT. CDR3 in amino acids: CASSYSQQGTLNYGYTF. The DNA of the CDR3 is TGTGCCAGCAGTTACTCCCAACAGGGGACATTAAATTATGGCTACACCTTC.

This clone was detected once. V gene TRBV7-2 combines with J gene TRBJ2-5, with TRBD2 identical over 10 bases. From germline, CDR1 is SGHTA and CDR2 FQGNSA. CDR3 length equals 12 residues. CDR3 loop: CASSGGQETQYF. Written as DNA, the CDR3 is TGTGCTTCTAGCGGGGGACAAGAGACCCAGTACTTC.

This rearrangement joins TRBV4-3 to TRBJ2-2; D is unresolved. The CDR3 is 15 residues long. The V gene lost 0 bases and the J gene lost 6 bases, with 11 bases spanning the gap. CDR1 is LGHNA, CDR2 YSLEER, per germline. In DNA, the CDR3 is TGCGCCAGCAGCCAAGACCGAGGAATTGCCGGGGAGCTGTTTTTT. It encodes CASSQDRGIAGELFF.

J is TRBJ1-1 and V is TRBV6-4, with 7 bases lining up with TRBD1. This CDR3 is built from 16 residues. In germline, CDR1 is MRHNA, CDR2 SNTAGT. V shed 2 bases, J shed 1 base, and the junction held 7 bases outside the gene matches. CDR3 loop: CASSDRGQLKNTEAFF. CDR3 DNA: TGTGCCAGCAGTGACCGGGGACAGCTGAAGAACACTGAAGCTTTCTTT.

The chain recombines TRBV7-8 with TRBJ2-7; TRBD2 is a possible D gene (6 bases). This CDR3 is 15 amino acids long. CDR1 is SGHVS, CDR2 FQNEAQ, per germline. Deletions cut 4 bases from V and 2 bases from J, with 15 bases between. DNA for the CDR3: TGTGCCAGCAGCTCTACAACCGGGACTCCCTACGAGCAGTACTTC. Its protein is CASSSTTGTPYEQYF.

The chain links TRBV7-9 to TRBJ1-2, with D hard to call. V lost 3 bases, J lost 7 bases, and 12 bases lay in between. The CDR3 extends over 13 amino acids. Germline-derived CDR1 and CDR2 are SEHNR and FQNEAQ (reference sequence). The CDR3 is CASSFSEVAGYTF. The CDR3 DNA follows: TGTGCCAGCAGCTTCTCGGAGGTCGCTGGCTACACCTTC.

This clone showed up just once. The chain uses TRBV5-6 and TRBJ2-7, with a weak D call TRBD2 (6 bases). The CDR3 sequence is 13 residues long. CDR1 and CDR2 (germline): SGHDT, YYEEEE. V gave up 5 bases and J gave up 7 bases, with 16 bases separating them. The CDR3 DNA reads TGTGCCAGCAGACTATGGAGGGTTAGTGAGCAGTACTTC. It translates to CASRLWRVSEQYF. Together with reference TRBV5-6 and TRBJ2-7, the CDR3 gives the full variable domain: DAGVTQSPTHLIKTRGQQVTLRCSPKSGHDTVSWYQQALGQGPQFIFQYYEEEERQRGNFPDRFSGHQFPNYSSELNVNALLLGDSALYLCASRLWRVSEQYFGPGTRLTVT.

A few counts support this clone. The chain is built from TRBV11-2 and TRBJ1-6, with D hard to call. The V gene lost 1 base and the J gene lost 6 bases, with 7 bases spanning the gap. CDR1 is SGHAT, CDR2 FQNNGV, per germline. The CDR3 loop spans 14 amino acids. CDR3 protein: CASSLALFNSPLHF. The CDR3 nucleotides are TGTGCCAGCAGCTTAGCACTGTTTAATTCACCCCTCCACTTT.

The chain employs TRBV28 and TRBJ1-1; D remains unclear. Trimming shortened V by 7 bases and J by 5 bases, and 17 bases separated the two germline ends. This CDR3 spans 14 amino acids. Germline assignment: CDR1 MDHEN and CDR2 SYDVKM. The CDR3 coding sequence is TGTGCCAGCACCCCTTCAGAGGGAAGGACTGAAGCTTTCTTT. This gives the protein CASTPSEGRTEAFF.

The gene calls are TRBV7-9 and TRBJ1-2; D ambiguous. Germline CDR1 and CDR2: SEHNR and FQNEAQ (reference sequence). The germline V and J ends were trimmed by 2 bases and 7 bases, with 11 bases remaining between them. The CDR3 has 13 residues. CDR3 sequence reads: CASSLPGSLGYTF. The CDR3 nucleotides read TGTGCCAGCAGCTTACCCGGGTCCCTTGGCTACACCTTC.

This sequence joins TRBV10-3 and TRBJ2-2; possibly TRBD1 for D (5 bases). This CDR3 contains 15 residues. Germline CDR1 reads ENHRY; CDR2 reads SYGVKD. The V gene lost 2 bases and the J gene lost 2 bases, with 9 bases spanning the gap. The CDR3 DNA follows: TGTGCCATCAGTGAGCCCCAGGGAAACACCGGGGAGCTGTTTTTT. Amino acids: CAISEPQGNTGELFF.

This chain links TRBV20-1 with TRBJ1-2; D gene uncertain. V lost 8 bases and J 5 bases, leaving 12 bases between the germline ends. CDR1 and CDR2 (germline): DFQATT, SNEGSKA (reference sequence). The CDR3 extends over 11 amino acids. CDR3 region: CSPGREYGYTF. For the CDR3, the DNA is TGCAGTCCCGGTCGAGAGTATGGCTACACCTTC.

CDR3 sequence: CASRGLTGSYEQYF. In DNA form, the CDR3 reads TGTGCCAGCAGGGGTTTGACAGGGTCCTACGAGCAGTACTTC. The J gene is TRBJ2-7, the V gene TRBV6-5; 7 bases agree with TRBD1. Germline V gene lookup returns CDR1 MNHEY and CDR2 SVGAGI. V trimming: 6 bases; J trimming: 1 base; junction bases outside the gene matches: 6. The CDR3 consists of 14 residues.